This T cell receptor (beta chain) emerged from a study of CD8 T cell repertoires and HIV-1 epitope variants. Whole-study results and caveats: Most of the nine antigen-specific clonotypes appeared cross-reactive to autologous or escape variants. No clonotypes responded to the TAALDMSHF plasma variant; five or six recognized KF9, one HW9.

This clone was counted a few times. Its antigen is not identified. Sequenced by immunoSEQ multiplex PCR; TCRdb stores in-frame clones only, minus some. The sample has fewer than 5,500 clones, around 71% seen once. This CDR3 spans 16 amino acids. The V and J ends lost 4 bases and 3 bases, in that order; junction bases with no gene match: 8. The V gene's germline CDR1 is LGHNA and CDR2 YNFKEQ. The sequence was obtained from a male donor with HIV. The sample consisted of cultured CD8+ T cells derived from PBMCs. The chain recombines TRBV4-2 with TRBJ1-5, with 8 bases matching TRBD1. This CDR3 reads CASSRLQGDLNQPQHF. CDR3 DNA: TGTGCCAGCAGCCGCCTACAGGGGGATCTCAATCAGCCCCAGCATTTT.